Each of the 15 T cell receptor beta chains below was sequenced from the same sample in a study of neurological immune-mediated disorders. TCRdb redid the calling of the 5' RACE reads with MiXCR, one entry per CDR3 protein. The sample shows some 41,000 distinct CDR3 sequences, about 2.5% of them seen only once. The source material was PBMCs. These receptors were taken from a young man with multiple sclerosis.

The chain joins TRBV20-1 to TRBJ2-1; possible D gene TRBD1, 5 bases. This CDR3 spans 15 amino acids. The germline V gene has CDR1 DFQATT and CDR2 SNEGSKA (reference sequence). V lost 1 base and J 0 bases, leaving 10 bases between the germline ends. The CDR3 sequence is CSARGGGSSYNEQFF. In DNA form, the CDR3 reads TGCAGTGCTAGAGGGGGCGGTAGCTCCTACAATGAGCAGTTCTTC.

In this sample, this clonotype turned up many times. The rearrangement uses TRBV20-1 and TRBJ2-7, with D tentatively TRBD2 (6 bases). Per germline, CDR1 DFQATT and CDR2 SNEGSKA (reference sequence). The ends were cut back, 0 bases at V and 3 bases at J, with 12 bases in the middle. The CDR3 is 14 amino acids. The CDR3 sequence: CSARDTGLRYEQYF. CDR3 sequence (DNA): TGCAGTGCTAGAGATACGGGACTTCGCTACGAGCAGTACTTC.

This clonotype was seen many times. The V gene is TRBV9, the J gene TRBJ1-1, with 7 bases aligning to TRBD1. The V gene's germline CDR1 is SGDLS and CDR2 YYNGEE. This CDR3 has 15 residues. Losses at the gene ends were 0 bases for V and 10 bases for J; bases not matched to a gene: 12. CDR3 sequence (DNA): TGTGCCAGCAGCGTAGCCTCCTCTACAGGGGTTGGAGCTTTCTTT. It translates to CASSVASSTGVGAFF.

This clonotype has at least ten counts. The rearrangement uses TRBV12-3 or TRBV12-4 and TRBJ2-2; 7 nucleotides agree with TRBD1. V lost 3 bases and J lost 6; bases outside the gene matches: 10. CDR3 length: 16 amino acids. CDR3 coding DNA: TGTGCCAGCAGTTTTTACAGGGGCAGGCTGGCCGGGGAGCTGTTTTTT. The encoded protein is CASSFYRGRLAGELFF.

This clonotype was seen ten or more times. The V call is TRBV7-9, the J call TRBJ1-1, with 7 bases matching TRBD1. V gave up 5 bases and J gave up 3 bases; unmatched junction bases: 3. Germline assignment: CDR1 SEHNR and CDR2 FQNEAQ (reference sequence). This CDR3 spans 13 amino acids. The CDR3 loop reads CASSRGQHTEAFF. CDR3 coding DNA: TGTGCCAGCAGCAGGGGACAGCACACTGAAGCTTTCTTT.

Ten or more counts support this clonotype. The chain carries TRBV20-1 and TRBJ2-7, with no clear D. CDR3 length: 15 residues. Germline assignment: CDR1 DFQATT and CDR2 SNEGSKA (reference sequence). V lost 0 bases, J lost 3 bases, and 15 bases lay in between. The CDR3 nucleotides are TGCAGTGCTAGAGACAGTAGAACTACACTCTACGAGCAGTACTTC. Amino acids: CSARDSRTTLYEQYF.

This clonotype has just a few counts. The gene calls are TRBV4-2 and TRBJ2-7; 10 bases agree with TRBD1. This CDR3 has 14 residues. Germline V gene data show CDR1 as LGHNA and CDR2 as YNFKEQ. Trimming at V came to 4 bases and at J to 5 bases, leaving 5 bases not matched to a gene. The chain's CDR3 is CASSLKGQGHEQYF. In DNA form, the CDR3 reads TGTGCCAGCAGCCTTAAGGGACAGGGGCACGAGCAGTACTTC.

At least ten counts were recorded for this clonotype. The V call is TRBV15, the J call TRBJ2-7, with TRBD1 matching over 7 bases. V lost 3 bases to trimming and J lost 1 base; unmatched junction nucleotides: 9. This CDR3 region has 16 residues. CDR1 is LNHNV and CDR2 is YYDKDF in the germline V gene (reference sequence). The CDR3 reads CATSRGNRGPSYEQYF. Written as DNA, the CDR3 is TGTGCCACCAGCAGGGGGAACAGGGGCCCTTCCTACGAGCAGTACTTC.

The rearrangement uses TRBV5-1 and TRBJ2-2, with D possibly being TRBD2 (6 bases). V was clipped by 6 bases and J by 7 bases, with 13 bases between them. The V gene's germline CDR1 is SGHRS and CDR2 YFSETQ. The CDR3 consists of 13 residues. CDR3 in amino acids: CASNARRGGELFF. CDR3 sequence (DNA): TGCGCCAGCAACGCCAGGAGGGGCGGGGAGCTGTTTTTT.

This clonotype was detected many times. J is TRBJ2-7 and V is TRBV5-1; D could derive from TRBD1 or TRBD2 (5 bases each). The CDR3 extends over 14 amino acids. From germline, CDR1 is SGHRS and CDR2 YFSETQ. Trimming stripped 7 bases from V and 3 bases from J, with 17 bases between. CDR3 sequence (DNA): TGCGCCAGCTCCTCCTGGGGGAATGACTACGAGCAGTACTTC. Translated: CASSSWGNDYEQYF.

This clonotype has ten or more counts. V and J are TRBV5-1 and TRBJ1-2; 8 positions agree with TRBD1. Germline lookup yields CDR1 SGHRS and CDR2 YFSETQ. The junction had 6 bases not matched to a gene; V was cut back by 0 bases and J by 8 bases. The CDR3 is 14 amino acids. DNA of the CDR3: TGCGCCAGCAGCTTGGGTCAGGGGGCGAGAGGCTACACCTTC. It encodes CASSLGQGARGYTF.

This clonotype was seen many times. V usage is TRBV7-2 and J usage is TRBJ1-2; D is possibly TRBD1 (6 bases). CDR3 size: 14 residues. V lost 1 base to trimming and J lost 9 bases, with 15 bases between them. Per the germline V gene, CDR1 is SGHTA and CDR2 is FQGNSA. CDR3 residues: CASSLGLDRRSYTF. DNA for the CDR3: TGTGCCAGCAGCTTAGGACTGGACAGAAGGAGCTACACCTTC.

In this sample, this clonotype turned up many times. This chain joins TRBV12-3 or TRBV12-4 and TRBJ2-3; 12 bases fit TRBD1. V trimming: 7 bases; J trimming: 4 bases; junction bases outside the gene matches: 21. The CDR3 has 20 residues. DNA for the CDR3: TGTGCCAGCACTCCAGCGGGACAGGGGGCGCTGGGCGCCATGGCAGATACGCAGTATTTT. Encoded protein: CASTPAGQGALGAMADTQYF.

This clonotype was recorded many times. The rearrangement joins TRBV20-1 to TRBJ2-5, with 7 bases matching TRBD1. V shed 0 bases, J shed 5 bases, and the junction held 9 bases outside the gene matches. The CDR3 spans 15 residues. Germline V lookup: CDR1 DFQATT, CDR2 SNEGSKA (reference sequence). The CDR3 is CSARDETGETETQYF. CDR3 sequence (DNA): TGCAGTGCTAGAGATGAAACAGGGGAGACGGAGACCCAGTACTTC.

This clonotype was recorded at least ten times. The V call is TRBV27, the J call TRBJ2-5; the D gene is possibly TRBD2 (6 bases). Germline loops: CDR1 MNHEY, CDR2 SMNVEV (reference sequence). The V and J ends lost 10 bases and 0 bases respectively, with 12 bases between them. This CDR3 region has 13 residues. The DNA of the CDR3 is TGTGCCACTGGGAGGAGAAACCAAGAGACCCAGTACTTC. Translation gives CATGRRNQETQYF.